In its sample, the clone carrying this T cell receptor beta chain was seen many times. The data originate from a study of CD8 T cells in ankylosing spondylitis. CDR1 SGDLS and CDR2 YYNGEE come from the germline V gene. The CDR3 is 16 amino acids. J was trimmed by 0 bases and V by 2 bases; bases with no gene match: 4. A single record per CDR3 protein comes from TCRdb applying MiXCR to the 5' RACE reads. The sample includes 100,000 to 150,000 distinct CDR3 sequences, roughly 6.6% seen only once; the top ten take approximately 12%. V and J are TRBV9 and TRBJ2-3; 9 bases fit TRBD1. This TCR was recovered from a male donor with ankylosing spondylitis or in good health (not recorded which). Sequencing was carried out using blood, either unsorted or a sorted T cell fraction (not recorded which). The CDR3 DNA follows: TGTGCCAGCAGCGTTGTGGGACAGGGAAGCACAGATACGCAGTATTTT. Translating gives CASSVVGQGSTDTQYF.